Sequencing of this T cell receptor (beta chain) was carried out in a study of blood T cell repertoires in COVID-19. The assay was immunoSEQ multiplex PCR, and TCRdb's table has in-frame clones only and misses some. The sample consists of 250,000 to 350,000 clones, about nine tenths of them appearing once. The CDR3 covers 17 residues. The germline V gene encodes CDR1 SGHTA and CDR2 FQGNSA. The J segment lost 0 bases and the V segment lost 5 bases, leaving 8 bases of the junction unmatched. The TCR was taken from a woman aged 30 to 39 with COVID-19, enrolled during active disease. Sequenced material: peripheral blood. The chain couples TRBV7-2 to TRBJ1-5, with 9 bases lining up with TRBD1. The CDR3 DNA sequence: TGTGCCAGCAGCCCTGACAGGGGGTCCTTTAGCAATCAGCCCCAGCATTTT. This translates into CASSPDRGSFSNQPQHF.